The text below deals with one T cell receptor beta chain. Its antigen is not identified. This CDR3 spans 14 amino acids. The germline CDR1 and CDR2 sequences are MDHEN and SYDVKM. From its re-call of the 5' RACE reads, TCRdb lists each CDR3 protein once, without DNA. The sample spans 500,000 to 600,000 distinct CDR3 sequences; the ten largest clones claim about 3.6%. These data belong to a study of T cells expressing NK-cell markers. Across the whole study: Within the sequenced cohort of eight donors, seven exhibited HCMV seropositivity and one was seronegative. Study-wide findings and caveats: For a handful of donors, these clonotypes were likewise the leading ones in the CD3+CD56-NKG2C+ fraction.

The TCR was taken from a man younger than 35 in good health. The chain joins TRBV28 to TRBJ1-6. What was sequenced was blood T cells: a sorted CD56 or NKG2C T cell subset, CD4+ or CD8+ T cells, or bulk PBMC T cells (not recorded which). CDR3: CASTESSYNSPLHF.